The 2 T cell receptor beta chains presented below share a single source sample, sequenced in a study of CXCR3-negative and CXCR3-positive naive CD8 T cells. UMI-labeled 5' RACE TRB cDNA libraries were prepared from the cells. TCRdb derives one entry per CDR3 protein from the 5' RACE reads, leaving out DNA. Its listing shows roughly 39,000 distinct CDR3 sequences. What was sequenced was memory CD8+ T cells from blood. Every receptor here comes from a human donor in good health. Some clones in this sample may be carry-over from other donors' samples.

This chain joins TRBV29-1 and TRBJ1-2. The germline V gene has CDR1 SQVTM and CDR2 ANQGSEA. This CDR3 contains 13 residues. The CDR3 spells CSLTEGPNYGYTF.

The chain uses TRBV28 and TRBJ2-1. The CDR3 has 14 amino acids. From germline, CDR1 is MDHEN and CDR2 SYDVKM. CDR3 sequence reads: CASSTVPSYNEQFF.